These 11 T cell receptor beta chains came from one sample sequenced in a study of blood T cell repertoires in COVID-19. Generated by immunoSEQ multiplex PCR, the TCRdb table keeps only in-frame clones and is missing some. Here the sample spans 250,000 to 350,000 clones, 89% being singletons. The sample taken for sequencing was peripheral blood. The origin of the receptors is a woman between 40 and 55 years old who had recovered from COVID-19.

With regard to this clone: This same CDR3 is encoded by further DNA sequences in the sample. CDR3 DNA: TGTGCCAGTAGTATTTCTTTGAACACTGAAGCTTTCTTT. Encoded protein: CASSISLNTEAFF. This chain links TRBV19 with TRBJ1-1; unclear D gene. Germline-derived CDR1 and CDR2 are LNHDA and SQIVND (reference sequence). Trimming pared 3 bases from V and 0 bases from J, leaving 5 bases between. This CDR3 is built from 13 residues.

V and J are TRBV19 and TRBJ1-4; 7 bases map to TRBD1. V dropped 9 bases and J dropped 6; count of bases not matched to a gene: 7. This CDR3 has 13 amino acids. From germline, CDR1 is LNHDA and CDR2 SQIVND (reference sequence). The CDR3 nucleotides read TGTGCCAGACAACGGGACAGAGATGAAAAACTGTTTTTT. Amino acids: CARQRDRDEKLFF.

The chain couples TRBV10-3 to TRBJ2-1; TRBD2 matches 7 bases. The germline V gene has CDR1 ENHRY and CDR2 SYGVKD. The CDR3 length is 16 residues. Germline trimming cut 0 bases from V and 1 base from J; bases unmatched to any gene: 3. Here the CDR3 DNA reads TGTGCCATCAGTGAGTCAGGCGGGAGATCCTACAATGAGCAGTTCTTC. Translation gives CAISESGGRSYNEQFF.

This sequence joins TRBV3-1 (or the pseudogene TRBV3-2) and TRBJ2-6; a possible D gene is TRBD1 (6 bases). The CDR3 has 15 amino acids. Germline CDR1 and CDR2: LGHDT and YNNKEL (reference sequence). Trimming took off 6 bases at V and 0 bases at J, with 9 bases between the two ends. CDR3 DNA sequence: TGTGCCAGCAGTCTACAGGGCTCTGGGGCCAACGTCCTGACTTTC. Translating gives CASSLQGSGANVLTF.

The chain couples TRBV28 to TRBJ1-6; D is unresolved. The germline CDR1 and CDR2 sequences are MDHEN and SYDVKM. This CDR3 region has 17 residues. Trimming pared 6 bases from V and 9 bases from J, leaving 24 bases between. The CDR3 here is CASSPPTDTEGRSPLHF. CDR3 DNA: TGTGCCAGCAGCCCACCCACTGACACGGAGGGCCGTTCACCCCTCCACTTT.

The chain couples TRBV6-6 to TRBJ1-2, with 9 bases that match TRBD1. The CDR3 is 14 amino acids. CDR1 and CDR2 (germline): MNHNY, SVGAGI (reference sequence). V lost 4 bases to trimming and J lost 6 bases; unmatched junction nucleotides: 6. The CDR3 bases are TGTGCCAGCAGTTTACAGGGGGCCAAGAATGGCTACACCTTC. Translating gives CASSLQGAKNGYTF.

The rearrangement joins TRBV9 to TRBJ1-2; D uncertain. CDR3 length equals 14 residues. Germline-derived CDR1 and CDR2 are SGDLS and YYNGEE. Trimming shortened V by 4 bases and J by 0 bases, and 10 bases separated the two germline ends. The CDR3 nucleotides are TGTGCCAGCAGCCCTGCGAGGTCTAACTATGGCTACACCTTC. Protein product: CASSPARSNYGYTF.

The chain carries TRBV3-1 (or the pseudogene TRBV3-2) and TRBJ2-7; TRBD1 agrees at 8 bases. Trimming removed 4 bases from V and 1 base from J; junction bases left unmatched: 6. CDR3 length: 15 residues. Germline loops: CDR1 LGHDT, CDR2 YNNKEL (reference sequence). CDR3 in amino acids: CASSLSGQESYEQYF. In DNA form, the CDR3 reads TGTGCCAGCAGCCTCTCGGGACAGGAATCCTACGAGCAGTACTTC.

This clone was recorded a few times. The rearrangement uses TRBV4-1 and TRBJ1-4; 8 bases map to TRBD1. Germline V lookup: CDR1 MGHRA, CDR2 YSYEKL. V lost 0 bases to trimming and J lost 3 bases; unmatched junction nucleotides: 3. The CDR3 sequence is 16 residues long. The DNA for the CDR3 is TGCGCCAGCAGCCAAGATACGACAGGGGCTAATGAAAAACTGTTTTTT. Its protein product is CASSQDTTGANEKLFF.

This clone was observed a few times. The V call is TRBV6-5, the J call TRBJ1-2; 10 bases line up with TRBD1. CDR1 and CDR2 from the germline V gene are MNHEY and SVGAGI. CDR3 length equals 14 residues. Losses at the gene ends were 5 bases for V and 6 bases for J; bases not matched to a gene: 6. CDR3 residues: CASSPGQGNDGYTF. CDR3 coding DNA: TGTGCCAGCAGTCCGGGACAGGGGAACGATGGCTACACCTTC.

There are a few counts of this clone. The chain is built from TRBV28 and TRBJ2-7; 8 nucleotides match TRBD1. The CDR3 runs 15 residues. Losses at the gene ends were 5 bases for V and 0 bases for J; bases not matched to a gene: 6. Germline V gene data show CDR1 as MDHEN and CDR2 as SYDVKM. Here the CDR3 DNA reads TGTGCCAGCAGTCCCTTGGACAGGGACTCCTACGAGCAGTACTTC. The encoded protein is CASSPLDRDSYEQYF.